The entry below describes one T cell receptor (beta chain). Only in-frame clones appear in the TCRdb table, and some are missing; sequencing was by immunoSEQ multiplex PCR. The table has tens of thousands of clones, just over 90% seen once. The sample comes from a study of blood T cell repertoires in COVID-19. V lost 4 bases and J 5 bases, leaving 18 bases between the germline ends. Per the germline V gene, CDR1 is LNHDA and CDR2 is SQIVND (reference sequence). This CDR3 region has 16 residues. The clonotype was recovered from a human donor in a cohort sampled during active COVID-19. The rearrangement uses TRBV19 and TRBJ1-5; D unclear. Sample: peripheral blood. The CDR3 DNA sequence: TGTGCCAGTAGTAATTTCGAAGGAATCAGGCATCAGCCCCAGCATTTT. Its protein product is CASSNFEGIRHQPQHF. The variable domain in full, completed from reference TRBV19 and TRBJ1-5, reads DGGITQSPKYLFRKEGQNVTLSCEQNLNHDAMYWYRQDPGQGLRLIYYSQIVNDFQKGDIAEGYSVSREKKESFPLTVTSAQKNPTAFYLCASSNFEGIRHQPQHFGDGTRLSIL.